A single sample is the source of the 30 T cell receptor beta chains below, sequenced in a study of PD-1 blockade in classical Hodgkin lymphoma. Some clones are missing from TCRdb's copy, which holds only in-frame ones; the method was immunoSEQ multiplex PCR. This table holds under 5,000 clones, around 80% found once. Time point of the sample: cycle 4 day 1 (C4D1), after 6 weeks of nivolumab. All patients experienced relapse after autologous stem cell transplantation, and brentuximab vedotin exposure was variable. Magnetic negative selection was used to purify CD4+ T cells from PBMCs that had been thawed. The sequencing used CD4+ T cells from blood, collected before the fourth cycle of nivolumab. These receptors were obtained from a human donor with classical Hodgkin lymphoma.

This sequence joins TRBV4-1 and TRBJ2-2; a weak D match, TRBD2 (5 bases). The V gene's germline CDR1 is MGHRA and CDR2 YSYEKL. The CDR3 length is 15 residues. V lost 2 bases and J 6 bases, leaving 13 bases between the germline ends. CDR3 region: CASSQLRSGAGELFF. The CDR3 bases are TGCGCCAGCAGCCAACTCCGGTCCGGGGCCGGGGAGCTGTTTTTT.

The V call is TRBV6-1, the J call TRBJ1-6; D call uncertain. This CDR3 contains 14 residues. The germline gives CDR1 MNHNS, CDR2 SASEGT. The germline V and J ends were trimmed by 2 bases and 0 bases, with 2 bases remaining between them. DNA of the CDR3: TGTGCCAGCAGTGAAAGCTCCTATAATTCACCCCTCCACTTT. Encoded protein: CASSESSYNSPLHF.

The genes are TRBV30 and TRBJ1-1; a possible D gene is TRBD1 (5 bases). The CDR3 is made up of 13 amino acids. The germline gives CDR1 GTSNPN, CDR2 SVGIG (reference sequence). The V end was cut by 1 base, the J end by 1 base, with 7 bases between. This CDR3 reads CAWSGGPNTEAFF. The CDR3, as DNA: TGTGCCTGGAGTGGGGGCCCGAACACTGAAGCTTTCTTT.

The rearrangement links TRBV29-1 to TRBJ2-1; possible D gene TRBD1, 6 bases. The CDR3 is 13 residues long. Trimming pared 3 bases from V and 9 bases from J, leaving 15 bases between. CDR1 SQVTM and CDR2 ANQGSEA come from the germline V gene. CDR3 DNA sequence: TGCAGCGTTGACCGGGACATATATGGTGAGCAGTTCTTC. Translating it yields CSVDRDIYGEQFF.

The J gene is TRBJ2-1, the V gene TRBV19, with D perhaps given as TRBD1 or TRBD2 (5 bases each). Trimming shortened V by 5 bases and J by 6 bases, and 11 bases separated the two germline ends. This CDR3 region has 13 residues. The V gene's germline CDR1 is LNHDA and CDR2 SQIVND (reference sequence). In nucleotides, the CDR3 is TGTGCCAGTAGTCCAACGAGGGGCAATGAGCAGTTCTTC. It yields the protein CASSPTRGNEQFF.

As DNA, the CDR3 is TGTGCCAGCACCCTCCTACTTCGGACGAGCAATCAGCCCCAGCATTTT. Translating it yields CASTLLLRTSNQPQHF. V is TRBV2 and J is TRBJ1-5, with unresolved D. Trimming pared 7 bases from V and 1 base from J, leaving 17 bases between. Germline values: CDR1 SNHLY, CDR2 FYNNEI. This CDR3 comprises 16 residues.

The chain has TRBV4-1 and TRBJ1-1, with D unresolved. The CDR3 spans 14 residues. The V gene's germline CDR1 is MGHRA and CDR2 YSYEKL. V was shortened by 1 base and J by 5 bases, with 11 bases between the two germline ends. This chain's CDR3 is CASSQALRRTEAFF. The CDR3 DNA reads TGCGCCAGCAGCCAAGCCCTACGGCGGACTGAAGCTTTCTTT.

V and J are TRBV5-5 and TRBJ2-5; D is undetermined. The CDR3 contains 13 residues. Trimming removed 1 base from V and 1 base from J, with 5 bases in between. The germline V gene encodes CDR1 SGHKS and CDR2 YYEKEE (reference sequence). CDR3 DNA: TGTGCCAGCAGCTTGCTGGGCCAAGAGACCCAGTACTTC. Its translation is CASSLLGQETQYF. The whole variable domain, filled in from reference TRBV5-5 and TRBJ2-5, reads DAGVTQSPTHLIKTRGQQVTLRCSPISGHKSVSWYQQVLGQGPQFIFQYYEKEERGRGNFPDRFSARQFPNYSSELNVNALLLGDSALYLCASSLLGQETQYFGPGTRLLVL.

The chain has TRBV4-1 and TRBJ1-4; tentatively, D is TRBD1 (6 bases). V dropped 3 bases and J dropped 7 bases, with 9 bases sitting between them. Per the germline V gene, CDR1 is MGHRA and CDR2 is YSYEKL. This CDR3 spans 13 amino acids. CDR3 protein: CASSQNRVEKLFF. The CDR3 nucleotides are TGCGCCAGCAGCCAGAACAGGGTTGAAAAACTGTTTTTT.

This clone was observed a few times. The chain joins TRBV16 to TRBJ1-4, with TRBD1 matching over 8 bases. V shed 6 bases and J 5 bases; nucleotides not matched to a gene: 8. The V gene's germline CDR1 is KGHSY and CDR2 FQNENV. This CDR3 is built from 15 residues. In DNA form, the CDR3 reads TGTGCCAGCAGTCTCGGACAGGGACGAAATGAAAAACTGTTTTTT. Its protein is CASSLGQGRNEKLFF.

This clone came up once. The chain employs TRBV6-1 and TRBJ2-3; 8 nucleotides line up with TRBD1. The V gene's germline CDR1 is MNHNS and CDR2 SASEGT. The V segment lost 5 bases and the J segment 1 base; nucleotides outside the gene matches: 5. The CDR3 spans 15 residues. CDR3 sequence reads: CASSSRGPRTDTQYF. Written as DNA, the CDR3 is TGTGCCAGCAGTTCCAGGGGGCCTCGCACAGATACGCAGTATTTT.

The chain links TRBV5-1 to TRBJ1-1; TRBD1 might be the D (5 bases). The germline V and J ends were trimmed by 1 base and 0 bases, with 10 bases remaining between them. This CDR3 is built from 15 residues. Germline assignment: CDR1 SGHRS and CDR2 YFSETQ. CDR3 in DNA: TGCGCCAGCAGCTTGATGGGGCGAGTGAACACTGAAGCTTTCTTT. This encodes CASSLMGRVNTEAFF.

The chain carries TRBV28 and TRBJ1-2, with D unresolved. The CDR3 consists of 15 residues. Germline CDR1 reads MDHEN; CDR2 reads SYDVKM. Trimming took off 1 base at V and 3 bases at J, with 12 bases between the two ends. The CDR3 DNA follows: TGTGCCAGCAGTTTATCGAGAGACGGACACTATGGCTACACCTTC. Translated: CASSLSRDGHYGYTF.

This chain joins TRBV14 and TRBJ2-6, with D uncertain. The germline V and J ends were trimmed by 4 bases and 2 bases, with 12 bases remaining between them. Germline V gene data show CDR1 as SGHDN and CDR2 as FVKESK. The CDR3 is 16 residues long. The CDR3, as DNA: TGTGCCAGCAGCCCTTTGGGCCCCCCTGGGGCCAACGTCCTGACTTTC. Its protein product is CASSPLGPPGANVLTF.

The chain carries TRBV6-6 and TRBJ1-1, with unresolved D. Per germline, CDR1 MNHNY and CDR2 SVGAGI (reference sequence). V was clipped by 5 bases and J by 0 bases, with 13 bases between them. The CDR3 has 15 amino acids. The CDR3 coding sequence is TGTGCCAGCAGTGCCCACGAGAAGATGAACACTGAAGCTTTCTTT. Translating it yields CASSAHEKMNTEAFF.

The chain is built from TRBV7-8 and TRBJ1-2; D gene uncertain. The CDR3 loop spans 16 amino acids. V lost 1 base and J lost 5, with 17 bases in between. Looked up from germline, CDR1 is SGHVS and CDR2 is FQNEAQ. The CDR3 region is CASSLGAASGAYGYTF. In DNA, the CDR3 is TGTGCCAGCAGCTTAGGGGCGGCCTCTGGAGCTTATGGCTACACCTTC. Full variable domain (missing parts from reference TRBV7-8 and TRBJ1-2): GAGVSQSPRYKVAKRGQDVALRCDPISGHVSLFWYQQALGQGPEFLTYFQNEAQLDKSGLPSDRFFAERPEGSVSTLKIQRTQQEDSAVYLCASSLGAASGAYGYTFGSGTRLTVV.

The V gene is TRBV2, the J gene TRBJ2-3; D not resolved. CDR1 is SNHLY and CDR2 is FYNNEI in the germline V gene. The V and J ends lost 2 bases and 2 bases respectively, with 5 bases between them. This CDR3 has 13 amino acids. Written as DNA, the CDR3 is TGTGCCAGCAGTGAACCATTCACAGATACGCAGTATTTT. It encodes CASSEPFTDTQYF.

The V and J genes are TRBV11-2 and TRBJ2-5; tentatively, D is TRBD2 (5 bases). The CDR3 covers 15 residues. The ends were cut back, 1 base at V and 5 bases at J, with 14 bases in the middle. Germline values: CDR1 SGHAT, CDR2 FQNNGV. CDR3 coding DNA: TGTGCCAGCAGCTTAGGTACACTAGGTGTGGAGACCCAGTACTTC. It translates to CASSLGTLGVETQYF.

V usage is TRBV7-6 and J usage is TRBJ1-3; D is perhaps TRBD1 (5 bases). The germline V gene encodes CDR1 SGHVS and CDR2 FNYEAQ. V was cut by 1 base and J by 0 bases, with 10 bases left in between. The CDR3 has 16 residues. CDR3 protein: CASSLGQGVSGNTIYF. The DNA for the CDR3 is TGTGCCAGCAGCTTAGGGCAGGGCGTCTCTGGAAACACCATATATTTT.

The chain is built from TRBV29-1 and TRBJ2-7; TRBD1 matches 11 bases. Germline CDR1 and CDR2: SQVTM and ANQGSEA. The V gene end was trimmed by 0 bases and the J gene end by 3 bases; junction bases not matched to a gene: 7. CDR3 length equals 16 residues. The CDR3 DNA reads as TGCAGCGTTGAAGATCTGGGGACAGGGGGTATCTACGAGCAGTACTTC. Protein sequence: CSVEDLGTGGIYEQYF.

The rearrangement joins TRBV4-3 to TRBJ1-6; no definite D call. The CDR3 length is 19 residues. Germline values: CDR1 LGHNA, CDR2 YSLEER. V lost 4 bases, J lost 0 bases, and 19 bases lay in between. CDR3: CASSPSPGRASSYNSPLHF. The CDR3 DNA follows: TGCGCCAGCAGCCCATCCCCAGGAAGGGCGAGCTCCTATAATTCACCCCTCCACTTT.

This chain uses TRBV9 with TRBJ1-4; TRBD1 matches 9 bases. The V segment lost 4 bases and the J segment 3 bases; nucleotides outside the gene matches: 7. The CDR3 loop spans 16 amino acids. Germline assignment: CDR1 SGDLS and CDR2 YYNGEE. The CDR3 spells CASSPQGAGANEKLFF. The CDR3 nucleotides read TGTGCCAGCAGCCCACAGGGGGCAGGGGCTAATGAAAAACTGTTTTTT.

The V call is TRBV6-1, the J call TRBJ2-7; the D is unclear. The CDR3 is 12 amino acids. Trimming took 4 bases from V and 9 from J, leaving 13 bases between them. Germline V lookup: CDR1 MNHNS, CDR2 SASEGT. This CDR3 is CASSGILTGQYF. In DNA form, the CDR3 reads TGTGCCAGCAGTGGAATCCTTACGGGGCAGTACTTC.

About this clone itself: Germline and junction disagree at one end, which may indicate a read error. V and J are TRBV7-9 and TRBJ1-4; TRBD1 matches 9 bases. The CDR3 is 18 residues long. Germline V gene lookup returns CDR1 SEHNR and CDR2 FQNEAQ (reference sequence). As DNA, the CDR3 is TGTGCCAGCAGCTCTAGGCGGGACAGGGACTTTACTAGTGAAAAACTGTTTTTT. It encodes CASSSRRDRDFTSEKLFF.

This chain uses TRBV9 with TRBJ2-5; TRBD2 might be the D (5 bases). CDR3 length: 15 residues. The V gene's germline CDR1 is SGDLS and CDR2 YYNGEE. Trimming removed 3 bases at V and 5 bases at J, with 17 bases between. The CDR3 sequence is CASSGPGIPVETQYF. CDR3 nucleotides: TGTGCCAGCAGCGGCCCCGGGATCCCAGTGGAGACCCAGTACTTC. Based on the CDR3 plus reference TRBV9 and TRBJ2-5, the full variable domain is DSGVTQTPKHLITATGQRVTLRCSPRSGDLSVYWYQQSLDQGLQFLIQYYNGEERAKGNILERFSAQQFPDLHSELNLSSLELGDSALYFCASSGPGIPVETQYFGPGTRLLVL.

The chain couples TRBV7-2 to TRBJ2-7; TRBD1 matches 10 bases. The CDR3 contains 15 residues. V was pared by 4 bases and J by 6 bases, with 9 bases of the junction left unmatched. Per the germline V gene, CDR1 is SGHTA and CDR2 is FQGNSA. CDR3 bases: TGTGCCAGCAGCTCCCCGGGACAGGGGTGGGGCGAGCAGTACTTC. Amino acid sequence: CASSSPGQGWGEQYF.

The chain uses TRBV7-2 and TRBJ2-7, with D perhaps TRBD2 (7 bases). The CDR3 runs 15 residues. With 6 bases removed from V and 4 bases from J, the gap between germline ends came to 19 bases. CDR1 is SGHTA, CDR2 FQGNSA, per germline. The CDR3 DNA is TGTGCCAGCAGTCAAGGGGGGGGTGTTGTATACGAGCAGTACTTC. Residues: CASSQGGGVVYEQYF.

The V and J genes are TRBV6-1 and TRBJ1-1, with D unclear. Per germline, CDR1 MNHNS and CDR2 SASEGT. The CDR3 has 15 amino acids. With 3 bases removed from V and 8 bases from J, the gap between germline ends came to 19 bases. Here the CDR3 reads CASSESVVWGGEAFF. CDR3 coding DNA: TGTGCCAGCAGTGAGAGCGTAGTTTGGGGTGGGGAAGCTTTCTTT.

V is TRBV11-2 and J is TRBJ2-5; no definite D call. The germline V and J ends were trimmed by 0 bases and 7 bases, with 9 bases remaining between them. Germline-derived CDR1 and CDR2 are SGHAT and FQNNGV. This CDR3 has 13 amino acids. CDR3 sequence: CASSLDPKGTQYF. CDR3 nucleotide sequence: TGTGCCAGCAGCTTAGATCCAAAGGGGACCCAGTACTTC.

This clone occurred a few times. The gene calls are TRBV12-5 and TRBJ1-5; the D gene is possibly TRBD1 (5 bases). V lost 0 bases to trimming and J lost 4 bases, with 16 bases between them. CDR1 and CDR2 from the germline V gene are LGHNT and FRNRAP. The CDR3 has 17 amino acids. The CDR3: CASGLVALDTLNQPQHF. The CDR3 DNA reads TGTGCTAGTGGTTTGGTAGCTTTGGACACCTTGAATCAGCCCCAGCATTTT.